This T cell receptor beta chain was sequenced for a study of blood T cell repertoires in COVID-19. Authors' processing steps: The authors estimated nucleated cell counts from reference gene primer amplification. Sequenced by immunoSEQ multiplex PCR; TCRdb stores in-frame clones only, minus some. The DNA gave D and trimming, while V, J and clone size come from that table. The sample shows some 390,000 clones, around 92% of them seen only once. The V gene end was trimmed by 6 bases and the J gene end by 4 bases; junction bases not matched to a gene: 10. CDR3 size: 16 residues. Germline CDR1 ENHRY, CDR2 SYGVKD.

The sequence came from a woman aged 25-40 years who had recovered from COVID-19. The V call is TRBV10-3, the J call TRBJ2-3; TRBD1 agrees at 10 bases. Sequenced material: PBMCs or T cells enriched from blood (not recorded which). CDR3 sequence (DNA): TGTGCCATCAGCTTAACCGGGACAGGGGTGGCAGATACGCAGTATTTT. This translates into CAISLTGTGVADTQYF.